Below, 10 T cell receptor beta chains from the same sample are listed, as sequenced in a study of CD8 T cells in ankylosing spondylitis. TCRdb re-analysed the 5' RACE reads in MiXCR, keeping a single row per CDR3 protein. The table records 150,000 to 200,000 distinct CDR3 sequences, approximately 10% of them present only once. The sample consisted of blood, either unsorted or a sorted T cell fraction (not recorded which). The origin of the receptors is a male donor with ankylosing spondylitis or in good health (not recorded which).

The genes are TRBV21-1 and TRBJ1-2; the table's D call, TRBD1, was not checked against the DNA. TRBV21-1 counts as a pseudogene. The CDR3 is 18 residues long. CDR3 sequence (DNA): TGTGCCAGCAGCACTCTACCTCACTGGGACAGCCGGCTCTATGGCTACACCTTC. Translation gives CASSTLPHWDSRLYGYTF.

This sequence joins TRBV10-2 and TRBJ1-4, with 7 nucleotides matching TRBD1. CDR1 is WSHSY and CDR2 is SAAADI in the germline V gene. V lost 3 bases and J lost 7; bases outside the gene matches: 8. There are 15 residues in the CDR3. The DNA for the CDR3 is TGCGCCAGCAGTGATTTGGGGAGGGGGCGTGAAAAACTGTTTTTT. Translating gives CASSDLGRGREKLFF.

In its sample, this clonotype was seen a few times. The genes are TRBV7-2 and TRBJ2-7; 9 nucleotides match TRBD2. Germline CDR1 SGHTA, CDR2 FQGNSA. V shed 3 bases, J shed 2 bases, and the junction held 5 bases outside the gene matches. The CDR3 consists of 15 residues. The CDR3 DNA is TGTGCCAGCAGCTTTGTGTCTAGCGGGGCCTACGAGCAGTACTTC. Protein: CASSFVSSGAYEQYF.

This clonotype came up a few times. The CDR3 spells CASSLGVVPYF. As DNA, the CDR3 is TGTGCCAGCAGCTTAGGGGTAGTCCCGTACTTC. The chain uses TRBV11-2 and TRBJ2-7; D is ambiguous. There are 11 residues in the CDR3. Germline values: CDR1 SGHAT, CDR2 FQNNGV. Trimming stripped 1 base from V and 12 bases from J, with 10 bases between.

This clonotype was recorded many times. The chain links TRBV10-3 to TRBJ2-1; possibly TRBD1 for D (6 bases). The CDR3 length is 14 residues. Germline V gene data show CDR1 as ENHRY and CDR2 as SYGVKD. Trimming shortened V by 3 bases and J by 0 bases, and 6 bases separated the two germline ends. CDR3 sequence: CAISEGGSYNEQFF. The CDR3 DNA follows: TGTGCCATCAGTGAAGGGGGCTCCTACAATGAGCAGTTCTTC.

This clonotype appeared many times. The chain combines TRBV9 with TRBJ2-5, with a possible D match to TRBD1 (6 bases). There are 13 residues in the CDR3. CDR1 and CDR2 (germline): SGDLS, YYNGEE. Trimming took 6 bases from V and 4 from J, leaving 13 bases between them. Here the CDR3 reads CASNVGGGETQYF. For the CDR3, the DNA is TGTGCCAGCAACGTTGGGGGCGGAGAGACCCAGTACTTC.

This chain joins TRBV11-2 and TRBJ2-3; TRBD2 aligns across 13 bases. Germline CDR1 SGHAT, CDR2 FQNNGV. V dropped 0 bases and J dropped 5; count of bases not matched to a gene: 5. This CDR3 comprises 17 residues. Here the CDR3 reads CASSLDWTSGGLDTQYF. The DNA for the CDR3 is TGTGCCAGCAGCTTAGATTGGACTAGCGGGGGTCTAGATACGCAGTATTTT.

The chain employs TRBV7-2 and TRBJ2-1; 7 nucleotides match TRBD1. V was clipped by 7 bases and J by 4 bases; unmatched bases: 7. The CDR3 is made up of 14 amino acids. Germline V gene data show CDR1 as SGHTA and CDR2 as FQGNSA. CDR3: CASTRGQEYNEQFF. CDR3 sequence (DNA): TGTGCCAGCACCCGTGGACAGGAATACAATGAGCAGTTCTTC.

V gene TRBV3-1 combines with J gene TRBJ2-5; D is uncertain. Germline CDR1 LGHDT, CDR2 YNNKEL (reference sequence). The CDR3 runs to 13 residues. Trimming left V 5 bases short and J 5 bases short, with 12 bases between. The CDR3 is CASSIGNGETQYF. Written as DNA, the CDR3 is TGTGCCAGCAGCATAGGGAATGGGGAGACCCAGTACTTC.

The table lists this clonotype with many counts. The chain employs TRBV20-1 and TRBJ2-3; D assignment may be TRBD1 or TRBD2 (5 bases each). From germline, CDR1 is DFQATT and CDR2 SNEGSKA (reference sequence). Trimming removed 1 base at V and 0 bases at J, with 11 bases between. There are 15 residues in the CDR3. CDR3 nucleotides: TGCAGTGCTAGAGGGGGGTTCGACAGCACAGATACGCAGTATTTT. Its protein product is CSARGGFDSTDTQYF.